The 9 T cell receptor beta chains below all came from one sample that was sequenced in a study of blood T cell repertoires in COVID-19. Assay: immunoSEQ multiplex PCR; the TCRdb copy retains only in-frame clones and omits some. The table has roughly 350,000 clones, approximately 90% seen once. Sequenced input: peripheral blood. The receptors originated from a woman under 30 who had recovered from COVID-19.

The chain carries TRBV7-8 and TRBJ2-2; TRBD1 is a possible D gene (5 bases). This CDR3 is 16 amino acids long. Germline values: CDR1 SGHVS, CDR2 FQNEAQ. The V end was cut by 5 bases, the J end by 4 bases, with 17 bases between. The CDR3 DNA is TGTGCCAGCAGCGCCCCCAGGGATCCCAGCACCGGGGAGCTGTTTTTT. Translating gives CASSAPRDPSTGELFF. The full variable domain, rest sourced from reference TRBV7-8 and TRBJ2-2, is GAGVSQSPRYKVAKRGQDVALRCDPISGHVSLFWYQQALGQGPEFLTYFQNEAQLDKSGLPSDRFFAERPEGSVSTLKIQRTQQEDSAVYLCASSAPRDPSTGELFFGEGSRLTVL.

In its sample, this clone was seen once. The rearrangement uses TRBV15 and TRBJ2-1, with D unclear. CDR1 is LNHNV and CDR2 is YYDKDF in the germline V gene (reference sequence). V was cut by 3 bases and J by 0 bases, with 12 bases left in between. The CDR3 is 16 residues long. The DNA for the CDR3 is TGTGCCACCAGCAGGCAATTCGTCGGCTCCTACAATGAGCAGTTCTTC. As protein: CATSRQFVGSYNEQFF.

J is TRBJ1-2 and V is TRBV6-5, with 11 positions matching TRBD1. The CDR3 is 15 amino acids. The V gene's germline CDR1 is MNHEY and CDR2 SVGAGI. J was trimmed by 3 bases and V by 4 bases; bases with no gene match: 4. CDR3 amino acids: CASSLGQGADYGYTF. The CDR3, as DNA: TGTGCCAGCAGTTTAGGACAGGGGGCGGACTATGGCTACACCTTC.

The gene calls are TRBV19 and TRBJ1-5; D uncertain. From germline, CDR1 is LNHDA and CDR2 SQIVND (reference sequence). The CDR3 is 13 amino acids. Trimming took 10 bases from V and 5 from J, leaving 15 bases between them. CDR3 sequence: CATQDMLDQPQHF. The CDR3 DNA reads TGTGCCACCCAAGACATGCTGGATCAGCCCCAGCATTTT.

The V call is TRBV27, the J call TRBJ2-3, with TRBD2 matching 12 bases. Germline loops: CDR1 MNHEY, CDR2 SMNVEV (reference sequence). Trimming took 6 bases from V and 4 from J; bases not matched to a gene: 5. The CDR3 is made up of 15 amino acids. The CDR3 sequence is CASSRLAGVPDTQYF. DNA for the CDR3: TGTGCCAGCAGCAGACTAGCGGGAGTGCCAGATACGCAGTATTTT.

This clone appeared a single time. The chain joins TRBV5-4 to TRBJ2-3; 13 nucleotides match TRBD2. CDR3 length equals 17 residues. CDR1 is SGHNT and CDR2 is YYREEE in the germline V gene (reference sequence). With 0 bases clipped from V and 4 bases from J, the junction kept 5 bases outside the gene matches. CDR3 loop: CASSLEGLAGSADTQYF. The CDR3 nucleotides are TGTGCCAGCAGCTTGGAGGGACTAGCGGGATCCGCAGATACGCAGTATTTT.

The rearrangement links TRBV4-1 to TRBJ2-1, with TRBD2 matching 9 bases. Trimming took 0 bases from V and 12 from J; bases not matched to a gene: 6. This CDR3 region has 14 residues. Germline CDR1 reads MGHRA; CDR2 reads YSYEKL. The CDR3 protein is CASSQESSGIGQFF. Here the CDR3 DNA reads TGCGCCAGCAGCCAAGAATCTAGCGGGATTGGGCAGTTCTTC.

The J gene is TRBJ1-4, the V gene TRBV2; 7 nucleotides align to TRBD1. This CDR3 has 15 residues. The germline V gene has CDR1 SNHLY and CDR2 FYNNEI. V trimming: 5 bases; J trimming: 3 bases; junction bases outside the gene matches: 6. CDR3 loop: CASSRQGLANEKLFF. The CDR3 coding sequence is TGTGCCAGCAGTCGACAGGGCTTGGCTAATGAAAAACTGTTTTTT.

V gene TRBV4-1 combines with J gene TRBJ1-1, with D possibly matching TRBD1 (6 bases). The CDR3 runs 14 residues. The V gene's germline CDR1 is MGHRA and CDR2 YSYEKL. Between the trimmed V and J ends, which lost 3 bases and 11 bases, there was a span of 19 bases. In nucleotides, the CDR3 is TGCGCCAGCAGCCAGACTTCAGGGGTACTCGGCGCTTTCTTT. The encoded protein is CASSQTSGVLGAFF.